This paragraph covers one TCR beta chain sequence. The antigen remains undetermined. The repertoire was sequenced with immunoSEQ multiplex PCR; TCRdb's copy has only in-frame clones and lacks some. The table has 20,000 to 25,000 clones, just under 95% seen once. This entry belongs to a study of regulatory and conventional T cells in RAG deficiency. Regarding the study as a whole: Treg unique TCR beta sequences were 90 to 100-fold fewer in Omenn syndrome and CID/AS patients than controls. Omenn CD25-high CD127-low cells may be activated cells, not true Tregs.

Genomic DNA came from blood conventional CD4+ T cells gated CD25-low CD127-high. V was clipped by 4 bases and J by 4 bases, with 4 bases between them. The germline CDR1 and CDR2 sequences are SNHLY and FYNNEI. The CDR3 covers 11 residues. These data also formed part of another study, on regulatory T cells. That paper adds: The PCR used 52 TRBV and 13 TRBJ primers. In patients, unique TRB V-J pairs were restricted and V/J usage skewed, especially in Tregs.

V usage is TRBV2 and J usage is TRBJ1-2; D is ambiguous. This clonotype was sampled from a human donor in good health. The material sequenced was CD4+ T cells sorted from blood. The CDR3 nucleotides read TGTGCCAGCAGTGTCGTCTATGGCTACACCTTC. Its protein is CASSVVYGYTF.